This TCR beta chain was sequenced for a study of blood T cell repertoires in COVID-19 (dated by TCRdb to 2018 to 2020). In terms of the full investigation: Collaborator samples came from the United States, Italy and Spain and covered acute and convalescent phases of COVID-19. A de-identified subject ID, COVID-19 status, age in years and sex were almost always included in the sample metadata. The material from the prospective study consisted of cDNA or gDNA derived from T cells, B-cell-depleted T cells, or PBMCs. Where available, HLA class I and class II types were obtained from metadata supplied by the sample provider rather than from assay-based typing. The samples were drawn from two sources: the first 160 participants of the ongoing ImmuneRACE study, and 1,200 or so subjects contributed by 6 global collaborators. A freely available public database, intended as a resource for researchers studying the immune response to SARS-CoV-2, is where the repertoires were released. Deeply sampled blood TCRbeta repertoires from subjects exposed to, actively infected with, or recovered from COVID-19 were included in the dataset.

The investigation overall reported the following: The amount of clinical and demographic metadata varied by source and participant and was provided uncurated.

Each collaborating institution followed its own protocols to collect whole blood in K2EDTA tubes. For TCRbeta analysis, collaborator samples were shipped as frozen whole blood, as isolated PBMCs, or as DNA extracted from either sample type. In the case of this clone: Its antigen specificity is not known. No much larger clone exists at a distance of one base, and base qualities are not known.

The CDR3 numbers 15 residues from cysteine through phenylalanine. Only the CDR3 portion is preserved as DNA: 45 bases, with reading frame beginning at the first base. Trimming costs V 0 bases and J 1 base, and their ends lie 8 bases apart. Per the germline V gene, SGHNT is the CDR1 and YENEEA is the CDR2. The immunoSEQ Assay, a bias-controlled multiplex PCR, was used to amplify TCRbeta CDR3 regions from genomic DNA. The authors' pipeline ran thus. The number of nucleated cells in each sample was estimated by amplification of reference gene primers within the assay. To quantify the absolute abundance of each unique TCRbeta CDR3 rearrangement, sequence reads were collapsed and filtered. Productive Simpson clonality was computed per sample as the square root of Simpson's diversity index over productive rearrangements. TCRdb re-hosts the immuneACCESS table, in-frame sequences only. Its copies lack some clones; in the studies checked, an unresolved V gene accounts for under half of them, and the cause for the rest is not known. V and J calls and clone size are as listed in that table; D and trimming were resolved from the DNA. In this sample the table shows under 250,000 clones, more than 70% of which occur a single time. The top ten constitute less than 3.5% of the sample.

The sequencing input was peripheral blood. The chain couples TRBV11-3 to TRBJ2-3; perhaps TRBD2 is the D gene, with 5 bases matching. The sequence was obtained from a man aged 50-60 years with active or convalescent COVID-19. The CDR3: CASSLELGGTDTQYF. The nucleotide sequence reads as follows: TGTGCCAGCAGCTTAGAGCTCGGGGGCACAGATACGCAGTATTTT.